A single sample is the source of the 21 T cell receptor beta chains below, sequenced in a study of beta chain features in type 1 diabetes. The whole isolated RNA underwent reverse transcription, so sequencing captured expressed TCRB transcripts. TCRdb keeps only in-frame clones here, not all; method: immunoSEQ multiplex PCR. The profile shows over 700,000 clones, 17% of them singletons. The specimen sequenced was naive CD4+ T cells from blood. The receptors were sampled from a woman aged 18-29 years in good health.

This clone occurred a few times. Other nucleotide sequences in the sample specify the same CDR3. The CDR3 sequence: CASRQGGEKLFF. In DNA form, the CDR3 reads TGTGCCAGCAGACAGGGGGGTGAAAAACTGTTTTTT. This chain connects TRBV6-5 to TRBJ1-4; 8 bases line up with TRBD1. Germline CDR1 and CDR2: MNHEY and SVGAGI. The CDR3 is made up of 12 amino acids. With V trimmed by 6 bases and J by 7 bases, 1 base remained unmatched.

This clone was detected a few times. The V and J genes are TRBV7-8 and TRBJ2-6, with TRBD1 as a possible D gene (6 bases). V was pared by 5 bases and J by 1 base, with 15 bases between. Germline V gene lookup returns CDR1 SGHVS and CDR2 FQNEAQ. The CDR3 has 17 residues. The CDR3 bases are TGTGCCAGCAGCGGTACAGGGTCGGCGTCTGGGGCCAACGTCCTGACTTTC. It translates to CASSGTGSASGANVLTF.

This clone has just a few counts. This chain links TRBV4-3 with TRBJ1-1; the D is unclear. The CDR3 runs 16 residues. V gave up 0 bases and J gave up 3 bases, with 14 bases separating them. Germline V lookup: CDR1 LGHNA, CDR2 YSLEER. This CDR3 is CASSQEVKVGYTEAFF. The CDR3 region has the DNA TGCGCCAGCAGCCAAGAGGTCAAGGTAGGGTACACTGAAGCTTTCTTT.

The chain couples TRBV29-1 to TRBJ1-2; 8 bases map to TRBD1. CDR1 SQVTM and CDR2 ANQGSEA come from the germline V gene. The ends lost 7 bases at V and 8 bases at J; junction bases unmatched: 15. The CDR3 length is 14 residues. This CDR3 reads CSATNGQGPRGYTF. DNA for the CDR3: TGCAGCGCAACAAACGGACAGGGCCCTCGAGGCTACACCTTC.

The rearrangement joins TRBV7-9 to TRBJ1-1; D is undetermined. CDR1 SEHNR and CDR2 FQNEAQ come from the germline V gene (reference sequence). This CDR3 is built from 15 residues. V was shortened by 0 bases and J by 6 bases, with 14 bases between the two germline ends. CDR3 region: CASSLAPQQDPEAFF. CDR3 sequence (DNA): TGTGCCAGCAGCTTAGCCCCCCAACAAGACCCTGAAGCTTTCTTT.

The chain is built from TRBV29-1 and TRBJ2-7; 8 positions agree with TRBD1. The CDR3 contains 16 residues. V lost 6 bases and J lost 3; bases outside the gene matches: 16. The V gene's germline CDR1 is SQVTM and CDR2 ANQGSEA. The DNA for the CDR3 is TGCAGCGTCGTTCCTGGGAGGACAGGGCTTGTCTACGAGCAGTACTTC. Its protein product is CSVVPGRTGLVYEQYF.

The table lists this clone with a few counts. The rearrangement joins TRBV7-2 to TRBJ2-5; TRBD2 is a possible D gene (5 bases). Trimming took off 4 bases at V and 5 bases at J, with 11 bases between the two ends. The CDR3 sequence is 13 residues long. The germline gives CDR1 SGHTA, CDR2 FQGNSA. CDR3 DNA sequence: TGTGCCAGCAGCTCCGGACTTATCGAGACCCAGTACTTC. This translates into CASSSGLIETQYF.

The chain couples TRBV19 to TRBJ2-7; D uncertain. Germline lookup yields CDR1 LNHDA and CDR2 SQIVND (reference sequence). The CDR3 spans 14 residues. The V gene lost 5 bases and the J gene lost 3 bases, with 14 bases spanning the gap. CDR3 sequence reads: CASSRNSQYYEQYF. CDR3 nucleotide sequence: TGTGCCAGTAGTCGGAACAGTCAGTACTACGAGCAGTACTTC.

The table lists this clone with a few counts. The chain links TRBV4-2 to TRBJ2-7, with 10 positions matching TRBD2. Germline values: CDR1 LGHNA, CDR2 YNFKEQ. J lost 0 bases, V lost 3 bases, and 8 bases had no gene match. The CDR3 covers 17 residues. CDR3 residues: CASSHGTSGTTSYEQYF. The CDR3 DNA reads as TGTGCCAGCAGCCATGGAACTAGCGGGACAACCTCCTACGAGCAGTACTTC.

The V gene is TRBV30, the J gene TRBJ2-7; possibly TRBD1 or TRBD2 for D (5 bases each). The V gene's germline CDR1 is GTSNPN and CDR2 SVGIG (reference sequence). The V end lost 0 bases, the J end lost 2 bases, and 14 bases lay between the germline ends. The CDR3 totals 15 residues. The DNA of the CDR3 is TGTGCCTGGAGTGTTGGGGGTGCGGGTACCTACGAGCAGTACTTC. Translating gives CAWSVGGAGTYEQYF.

This clone was seen a few times. The rearrangement uses TRBV7-9 and TRBJ2-3; TRBD2 aligns across 10 bases. Germline V gene data show CDR1 as SEHNR and CDR2 as FQNEAQ (reference sequence). This CDR3 contains 15 residues. The junction had 3 bases not matched to a gene; V was cut back by 2 bases and J by 4 bases. CDR3 sequence reads: CASSLIAGGADTQYF. In DNA, the CDR3 is TGTGCCAGCAGCTTAATAGCGGGAGGAGCAGATACGCAGTATTTT. Supplemented by reference TRBV7-9 and TRBJ2-3, the full variable domain reads DTGVSQNPRHKITKRGQNVTFRCDPISEHNRLYWYRQTLGQGPEFLTYFQNEAQLEKSRLLSDRFSAERPKGSFSTLEIQRTEQGDSAMYLCASSLIAGGADTQYFGPGTRLTVL.

This clone has a handful of counts. J is TRBJ2-5 and V is TRBV20-1; the D is unclear. The V end was cut by 7 bases, the J end by 5 bases, with 11 bases between. From germline, CDR1 is DFQATT and CDR2 SNEGSKA (reference sequence). CDR3 size: 11 residues. CDR3 amino acids: CSETQRETQYF. The CDR3, as DNA: TGCAGTGAGACACAGAGGGAGACCCAGTACTTC.

Only a few counts were recorded for this clone. The chain has TRBV9 and TRBJ2-3; 10 bases fit TRBD2. Trimming at V came to 1 base and at J to 2 bases, leaving 7 bases not matched to a gene. Germline V gene sequence: CDR1 SGDLS, CDR2 YYNGEE. The CDR3 extends over 17 amino acids. CDR3 in DNA: TGTGCCAGCAGCGTATCGGCTAGCGGGAGATCCACAGATACGCAGTATTTT. Protein product: CASSVSASGRSTDTQYF.

Points on this clone: One junction end disagrees with the germline gene, perhaps due to a read error. The chain joins TRBV7-7 to TRBJ2-5; 10 bases are a match to TRBD2. CDR1 and CDR2 from the germline V gene are SSHAT and FNYEAQ (reference sequence). CDR3 length: 18 residues. The CDR3 protein is CASSLIPLSGRAWETQYF. CDR3 nucleotides: TGTGCTAGCAGCTTAATCCCCCTAAGCGGGAGGGCCTGGGAGACCCAGTACTTC.

This clone appeared a few times. V is TRBV27 and J is TRBJ2-7; tentatively, D is TRBD1 or TRBD2 (6 bases each). Germline V lookup: CDR1 MNHEY, CDR2 SMNVEV (reference sequence). V gave up 6 bases and J gave up 2 bases, with 8 bases separating them. The CDR3 is made up of 12 amino acids. The CDR3 DNA reads as TGTGCCAGCAGAGGGGGGACCTACGAGCAGTACTTC. Protein sequence: CASRGGTYEQYF.

The rearrangement links TRBV11-2 to TRBJ2-5, with a possible D match to TRBD2 (5 bases). The DNA end is more similar to TRBJ2-7, so the J call may be wrong. The CDR3 runs 15 residues. Germline assignment: CDR1 SGHAT and CDR2 FQNNGV. The CDR3 sequence is CASRPLAGRPYEQYF. The CDR3 DNA sequence: TGTGCCAGCAGACCGCTTGCGGGCCGCCCCTACGAGCAGTACTTC.

The CDR3 region has the DNA TGTGCCAGTAGTATAGGCCGGGCCTCTGGGGCCAACGTCCTGACTTTC. Protein: CASSIGRASGANVLTF. This chain connects TRBV19 to TRBJ2-6, with D hard to call. This CDR3 has 16 amino acids. V lost 1 base and J 0 bases, leaving 7 bases between the germline ends. Germline V gene sequence: CDR1 LNHDA, CDR2 SQIVND (reference sequence).

V is TRBV5-6 and J is TRBJ1-2; D uncertain. Trimming shortened V by 4 bases and J by 3 bases, and 7 bases separated the two germline ends. Germline V gene lookup returns CDR1 SGHDT and CDR2 YYEEEE. The CDR3 spans 12 residues. CDR3: CASSRVDYGYTF. The CDR3 coding sequence is TGTGCCAGCAGCAGGGTGGACTATGGCTACACCTTC.

With regard to this clone: Other DNA sequences of this sample code for an identical CDR3. The genes are TRBV4-1 and TRBJ1-2; maybe TRBD1 (6 bases). The V end was cut by 3 bases, the J end by 5 bases, with 7 bases between. CDR1 is MGHRA and CDR2 is YSYEKL in the germline V gene. The CDR3 consists of 12 residues. CDR3 region: CASSQGQYGYTF. The CDR3 DNA is TGCGCCAGCAGCCAGGGACAATATGGCTACACCTTC.

The table lists this clone with a few counts. V is TRBV11-2 and J is TRBJ2-1; 11 bases are a match to TRBD1. This CDR3 is built from 14 residues. The ends lost 7 bases at V and 6 bases at J; junction bases unmatched: 5. Germline CDR1 and CDR2: SGHAT and FQNNGV. The CDR3 nucleotides read TGTGCCAGCACCCCGGGACAGGGGGGCAATGAGCAGTTCTTC. Its protein is CASTPGQGGNEQFF.

J is TRBJ1-4 and V is TRBV4-3; D possibly corresponds to TRBD1 (5 bases). Germline CDR1 LGHNA, CDR2 YSLEER. Trimming shortened V by 0 bases and J by 8 bases, and 13 bases separated the two germline ends. The CDR3 extends over 15 amino acids. The CDR3 here is CASSQEYGGGEKLFF. CDR3 bases: TGCGCCAGCAGCCAAGAATACGGGGGAGGCGAAAAACTGTTTTTT.